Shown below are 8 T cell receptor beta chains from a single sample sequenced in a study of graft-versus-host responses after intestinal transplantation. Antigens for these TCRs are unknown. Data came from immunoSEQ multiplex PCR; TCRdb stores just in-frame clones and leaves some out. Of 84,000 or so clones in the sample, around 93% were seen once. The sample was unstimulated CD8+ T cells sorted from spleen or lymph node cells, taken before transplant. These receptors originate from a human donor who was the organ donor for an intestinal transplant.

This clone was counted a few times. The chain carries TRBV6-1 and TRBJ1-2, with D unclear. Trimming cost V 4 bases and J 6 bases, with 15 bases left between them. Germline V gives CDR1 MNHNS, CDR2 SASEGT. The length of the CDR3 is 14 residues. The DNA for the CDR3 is TGTGCCAGCAGTGGCCCTGGGCCCCTTAATGGCTACACCTTC. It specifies CASSGPGPLNGYTF.

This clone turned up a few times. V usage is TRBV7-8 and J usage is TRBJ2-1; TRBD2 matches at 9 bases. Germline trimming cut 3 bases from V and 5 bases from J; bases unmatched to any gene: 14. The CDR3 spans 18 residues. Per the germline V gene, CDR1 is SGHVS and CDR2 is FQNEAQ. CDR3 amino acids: CASSFLGSASGTDNEQFF. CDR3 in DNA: TGTGCCAGCAGCTTTCTCGGGTCTGCTAGCGGGACTGACAATGAGCAGTTCTTC.

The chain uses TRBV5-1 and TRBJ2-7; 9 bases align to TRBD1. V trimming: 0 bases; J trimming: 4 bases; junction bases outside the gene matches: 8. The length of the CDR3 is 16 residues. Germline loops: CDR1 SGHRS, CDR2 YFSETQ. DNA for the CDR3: TGCGCCAGCAGCTTGGTGAGGAGGACAGGGGCGTACGAGCAGTACTTC. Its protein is CASSLVRRTGAYEQYF.

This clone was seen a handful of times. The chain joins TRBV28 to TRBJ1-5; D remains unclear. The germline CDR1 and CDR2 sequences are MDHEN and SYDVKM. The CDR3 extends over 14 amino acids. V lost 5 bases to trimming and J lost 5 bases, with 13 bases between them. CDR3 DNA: TGTGCCAGCAGTCCCGGGCGGGAGTATCAGCCCCAGCATTTT. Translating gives CASSPGREYQPQHF. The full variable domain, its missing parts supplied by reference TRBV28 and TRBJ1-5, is DVKVTQSSRYLVKRTGEKVFLECVQDMDHENMFWYRQDPGLGLRLIYFSYDVKMKEKGDIPEGYSVSREKKERFSLILESASTNQTSMYLCASSPGREYQPQHFGDGTRLSIL.

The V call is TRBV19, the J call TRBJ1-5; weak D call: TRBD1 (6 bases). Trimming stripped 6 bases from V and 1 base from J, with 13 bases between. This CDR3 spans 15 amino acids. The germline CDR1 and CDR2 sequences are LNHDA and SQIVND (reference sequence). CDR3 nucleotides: TGTGCCAGTAGAACCACAGGGCACAGCAATCAGCCCCAGCATTTT. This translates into CASRTTGHSNQPQHF.

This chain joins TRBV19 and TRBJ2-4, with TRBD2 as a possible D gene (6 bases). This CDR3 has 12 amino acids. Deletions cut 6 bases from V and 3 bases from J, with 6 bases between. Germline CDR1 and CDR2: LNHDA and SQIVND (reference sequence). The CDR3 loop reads CASRGGKNIQYF. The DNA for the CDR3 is TGTGCCAGTAGGGGAGGCAAAAACATTCAGTACTTC.

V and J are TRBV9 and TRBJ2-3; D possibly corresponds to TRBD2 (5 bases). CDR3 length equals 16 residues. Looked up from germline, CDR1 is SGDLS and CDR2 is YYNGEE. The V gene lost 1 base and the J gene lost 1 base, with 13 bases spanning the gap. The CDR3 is CASSVSMGEGTDTQYF. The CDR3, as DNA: TGTGCCAGCAGCGTATCGATGGGAGAGGGCACAGATACGCAGTATTTT.

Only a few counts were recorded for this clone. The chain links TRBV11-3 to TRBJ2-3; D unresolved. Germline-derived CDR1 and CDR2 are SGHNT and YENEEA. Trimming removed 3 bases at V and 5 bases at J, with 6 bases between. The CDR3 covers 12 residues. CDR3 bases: TGTGCCAGCAGCTTGGCAATAGATACGCAGTATTTT. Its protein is CASSLAIDTQYF.